This T cell receptor beta chain was sequenced during a study of CD8+ T cells in alopecia areata. General study results and limits: Alphabeta T cells residing in normal skin are also sequenced in scalp samples.

Sorting separated CD4+ and CD8+ T cells out of PBMCs. Comments on this clone: Its antigen is not identified.

Extracted from the samples, RNA was reverse transcribed into cDNA to serve as the sequencing template. Assay used: immunoSEQ multiplex PCR; TCRdb lists only in-frame clones, some missing. The data contain 110,000 to 150,000 clones, 51% of them singletons. CDR1 and CDR2 from the germline V gene are SQVTM and ANQGSEA. The CDR3 consists of 14 residues. V was pared by 3 bases and J by 1 base, with 11 bases between. The specimen comprised CD4+ T cells sorted from blood, sampled at week 0. The V gene is TRBV29-1, the J gene TRBJ2-3; D not certain. This TCR came from a human donor with alopecia areata. CDR3 nucleotide sequence: TGCAGCGTTGATAGTGTGGGTGGCACAGATACGCAGTATTTT. Encoded protein: CSVDSVGGTDTQYF.